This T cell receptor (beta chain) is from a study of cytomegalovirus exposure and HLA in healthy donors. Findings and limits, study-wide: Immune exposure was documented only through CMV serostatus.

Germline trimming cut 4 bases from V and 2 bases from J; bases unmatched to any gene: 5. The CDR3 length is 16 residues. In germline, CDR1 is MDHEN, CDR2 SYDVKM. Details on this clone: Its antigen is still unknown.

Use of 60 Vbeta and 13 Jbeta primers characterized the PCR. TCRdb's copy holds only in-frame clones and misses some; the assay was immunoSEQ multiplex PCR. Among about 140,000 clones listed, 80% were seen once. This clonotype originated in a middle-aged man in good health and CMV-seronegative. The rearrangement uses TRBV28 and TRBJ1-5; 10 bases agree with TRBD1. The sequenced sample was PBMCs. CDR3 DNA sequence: TGTGCCAGCAGTTCGACAGGGGGCTGGGGCAATCAGCCCCAGCATTTT. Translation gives CASSSTGGWGNQPQHF.